This T cell receptor (beta chain) was found in a study of control samples from healthy donors and cancer patients. Germline loops: CDR1 SGDLS, CDR2 YYNGEE. V lost 4 bases, J lost 0 bases, and 11 bases lay in between. The CDR3 contains 16 residues. TCRdb keeps only in-frame clones here, not all; method: immunoSEQ multiplex PCR. Of around 130,000 clones listed, 70% to 90% are singletons. The TCR comes from a man aged 45-65 years in good health. Source material: blood. This rearrangement joins TRBV9 to TRBJ2-6; D call uncertain. The CDR3 region is CASSPNMYSGANVLTF. In DNA, the CDR3 is TGTGCCAGCAGCCCCAACATGTACTCTGGGGCCAACGTCCTGACTTTC.